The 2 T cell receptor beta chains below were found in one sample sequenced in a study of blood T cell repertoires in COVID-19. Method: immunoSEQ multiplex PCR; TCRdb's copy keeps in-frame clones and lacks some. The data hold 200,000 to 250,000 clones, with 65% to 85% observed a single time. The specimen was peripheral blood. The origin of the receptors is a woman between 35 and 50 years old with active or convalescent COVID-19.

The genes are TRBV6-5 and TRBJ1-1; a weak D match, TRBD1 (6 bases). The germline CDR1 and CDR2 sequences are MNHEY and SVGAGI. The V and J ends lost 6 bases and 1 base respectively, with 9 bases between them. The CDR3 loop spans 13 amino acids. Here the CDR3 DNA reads TGTGCCAGCAGAGACAGGCAGAACACTGAAGCTTTCTTT. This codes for CASRDRQNTEAFF.

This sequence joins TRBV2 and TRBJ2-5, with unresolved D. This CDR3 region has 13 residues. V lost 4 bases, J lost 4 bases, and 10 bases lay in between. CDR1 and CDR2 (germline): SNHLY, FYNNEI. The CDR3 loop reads CASSVSGPETQYF. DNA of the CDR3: TGTGCCAGCAGTGTTTCGGGTCCAGAGACCCAGTACTTC.